The table lists the clone carrying this T cell receptor (beta chain) with many counts. This entry is derived from a study of identical twins. This CDR3 is 15 amino acids long. The germline V gene encodes CDR1 MNHNS and CDR2 SASEGT. Trimming stripped 8 bases from V and 0 bases from J, with 17 bases between. A single record per CDR3 protein comes from TCRdb applying MiXCR to the 5' RACE reads. The data show a few hundred thousand distinct CDR3 sequences, 7.5% to 10% seen once. These data are also associated with another study on yellow fever vaccine responses in identical twins.

Specimen: PBMCs. The receptor's source is a woman aged 18 to 35 in good health. The chain employs TRBV6-1 and TRBJ2-7; a weak D match, TRBD2 (5 bases). The CDR3 DNA is TGTGCCAGCGCCCCTGTTCAAGGACTCTCCTACGAGCAGTACTTC. Translating gives CASAPVQGLSYEQYF.